Sequencing of this TCR beta chain was carried out in a study of CD8+CD57+ T cells in acquired aplastic anemia. Study-level information: Sorted CD4+ and CD8+ cells yielded DNA averaging around 3.2 ug.

Profiles of TCR beta VDJ and CDR3 were generated from a genomic DNA template. Each CDR3 protein gets one entry after TCRdb re-called the reads with MiXCR. The sample comprises 50,000 or so distinct CDR3 sequences, 57% of which are singletons, and around 17% rests with the top ten. Those patients picked for sequencing had displayed CD8+CD57+ cell expansion on flow cytometry. The CDR3 is 16 residues long. Germline CDR1 and CDR2: SGDLS and YYNGEE. The V gene end was trimmed by 3 bases and the J gene end by 4 bases; junction bases not matched to a gene: 5. The material sequenced was sorted CD4+, CD8+, or CD8+CD57+ T cells (not recorded which) from PBMCs. This TCR was sampled from a human donor with aplastic anemia. The gene calls are TRBV9 and TRBJ2-1; TRBD2 matches 12 bases. The CDR3 is CASSASGTSGYNEQFF. The CDR3 nucleotides are TGTGCCAGCAGCGCATCCGGGACTAGCGGGTACAATGAGCAGTTCTTC. Variable domain in full (rest from reference TRBV9 and TRBJ2-1): DSGVTQTPKHLITATGQRVTLRCSPRSGDLSVYWYQQSLDQGLQFLIQYYNGEERAKGNILERFSAQQFPDLHSELNLSSLELGDSALYFCASSASGTSGYNEQFFGPGTRLTVL.